The 28 T cell receptor beta chains presented below share a single source sample, sequenced in a study of identical twins. TCRdb recomputed calls from the 5' RACE reads with MiXCR, one row per CDR3 protein. The sample holds fewer than 800,000 distinct CDR3 sequences, about 7.6% seen once. The same specimen was also included in a second study, on yellow fever vaccine responses in identical twins.

Sequencing used PBMCs. The receptors derive from a woman in her late teens or twenties in good health.

A note on this clonotype: One end of the junction fails to match germline, which may point to a read error. The CDR3 DNA reads as TGCGCCAGAAGCTTTAGCGGGGTGACCCCCAATGAGCAGTTCTTC. It yields the protein CARSFSGVTPNEQFF. This chain joins TRBV5-1 and TRBJ2-1; TRBD2 agrees at 8 bases. Germline assignment: CDR1 SGHRS and CDR2 YFSETQ. This CDR3 region has 15 residues.

This clonotype was recorded many times. The chain links TRBV20-1 to TRBJ2-1; D perhaps matches TRBD2 (6 bases). The CDR3 runs 14 residues. The V end was cut by 2 bases, the J end by 3 bases, with 11 bases between. Germline assignment: CDR1 DFQATT and CDR2 SNEGSKA (reference sequence). In DNA, the CDR3 is TGCAGTGCTAGATCGGTGGGGGGCTACAATGAGCAGTTCTTC. Amino acids: CSARSVGGYNEQFF.

V usage is TRBV2 and J usage is TRBJ2-2, with D maybe TRBD2 (6 bases). Germline V gives CDR1 SNHLY, CDR2 FYNNEI. The V gene lost 6 bases and the J gene lost 5 bases, with 16 bases spanning the gap. There are 15 residues in the CDR3. Written as DNA, the CDR3 is TGTGCCAGCAGCCTAAATGTGGGAGGAACCGGGGAGCTGTTTTTT. Its protein is CASSLNVGGTGELFF.

The gene calls are TRBV12-3 or TRBV12-4 and TRBJ2-5; D is uncertain. The V and J ends lost 6 bases and 6 bases respectively, with 8 bases between them. The length of the CDR3 is 11 residues. CDR3 coding DNA: TGTGCCAGCAGCCAGGCTCAGACCCAGTACTTC. Translation: CASSQAQTQYF.

This clonotype was observed a few times. The rearrangement uses TRBV10-3 and TRBJ2-1; 11 nucleotides agree with TRBD2. CDR3 length equals 19 residues. J gave up 0 bases and V 5 bases, and 12 bases lay outside the gene matches. The germline CDR1 and CDR2 sequences are ENHRY and SYGVKD. CDR3: CAISQPGLAEQGSYNEQFF. CDR3 coding DNA: TGTGCCATCAGTCAGCCGGGACTAGCGGAGCAAGGCTCCTACAATGAGCAGTTCTTC.

This clonotype was picked up a small number of times. V usage is TRBV2 and J usage is TRBJ2-5; TRBD1 matches 9 bases. The CDR3 totals 14 residues. The germline V gene has CDR1 SNHLY and CDR2 FYNNEI. Losses at the gene ends were 8 bases for V and 1 base for J; bases not matched to a gene: 5. CDR3 coding DNA: TGTGCCAGCGAGGGACAGGGATCCCAAGAGACCCAGTACTTC. Translated: CASEGQGSQETQYF.

This clonotype was counted at least ten times. V and J are TRBV20-1 and TRBJ1-1, with 8 bases identical to TRBD1. The CDR3 consists of 14 residues. Trimming cost V 1 base and J 6 bases; bases outside gene matches: 7. Germline V lookup: CDR1 DFQATT, CDR2 SNEGSKA (reference sequence). The CDR3, as DNA: TGCAGTGCTAGAGCCCCAGGGGGCCCCCCTGAAGCTTTCTTT. This sequence encodes CSARAPGGPPEAFF.

This clonotype was observed at least ten times. The chain has TRBV29-1 and TRBJ1-5, with D tentatively TRBD1 (5 bases). V was trimmed by 4 bases and J by 2 bases, leaving 6 bases between them. CDR1 is SQVTM, CDR2 ANQGSEA, per germline. The CDR3 has 12 amino acids. The CDR3 DNA reads TGCAGCGTTGGAGGGGGCAATCAGCCCCAGCATTTT. This encodes CSVGGGNQPQHF.

This clonotype was recorded at least ten times. This chain uses TRBV28 with TRBJ1-4, with a weak D call TRBD1 (6 bases). V dropped 5 bases and J dropped 6 bases, with 19 bases sitting between them. The germline V gene has CDR1 MDHEN and CDR2 SYDVKM. The CDR3 is 16 amino acids. CDR3 sequence (DNA): TGTGCCAGCAGTCCGAAACCGGGACACAGGCATGAAAAACTGTTTTTT. It is translated as CASSPKPGHRHEKLFF.

V and J are TRBV20-1 and TRBJ2-7; perhaps TRBD1 as D (6 bases). The germline V gene encodes CDR1 DFQATT and CDR2 SNEGSKA (reference sequence). V shed 5 bases and J shed 9 bases, with 14 bases lying between them. This CDR3 spans 11 amino acids. Written as DNA, the CDR3 is TGCAGTGCTCAGGGGTATGGTACGCAGTACTTC. This codes for CSAQGYGTQYF.

The table lists this clonotype with a few counts. The V gene is TRBV20-1, the J gene TRBJ2-3; TRBD2 aligns across 8 bases. CDR1 DFQATT and CDR2 SNEGSKA come from the germline V gene (reference sequence). The junction had 8 bases not matched to a gene; V was cut back by 1 base and J by 2 bases. CDR3 size: 16 residues. CDR3 loop: CSARAVAGTLTDTQYF. DNA of the CDR3: TGCAGTGCTAGAGCGGTAGCGGGAACCCTCACAGATACGCAGTATTTT.

This clonotype was detected only a few times. The gene calls are TRBV3-1 and TRBJ2-7; 9 bases fit TRBD2. Losses at the gene ends were 3 bases for V and 2 bases for J; bases not matched to a gene: 8. This CDR3 is built from 16 residues. CDR1 is LGHDT, CDR2 YNNKEL, per germline (reference sequence). CDR3 coding DNA: TGTGCCAGCAGCCAGCTACTAGCGGGCTTCACCTACGAGCAGTACTTC. It specifies CASSQLLAGFTYEQYF.

This clonotype was seen more than once but under ten times. The chain uses TRBV20-1 and TRBJ2-1; tentative D call: TRBD2 (5 bases). The V end was cut by 5 bases, the J end by 2 bases, with 13 bases between. The CDR3 has 14 amino acids. CDR1 DFQATT and CDR2 SNEGSKA come from the germline V gene (reference sequence). CDR3: CSARGLWAYNEQFF. The CDR3 nucleotides are TGCAGTGCTCGGGGTTTATGGGCCTACAATGAGCAGTTCTTC.

V is TRBV15 and J is TRBJ2-4; 10 bases are shared with TRBD2. This CDR3 has 17 amino acids. V shed 8 bases and J 4 bases; nucleotides not matched to a gene: 14. The V gene's germline CDR1 is LNHNV and CDR2 YYDKDF (reference sequence). The chain's CDR3 is CATSHFSGRIGKNIQYF. CDR3 sequence (DNA): TGTGCCACCTCCCACTTTAGCGGGAGGATTGGGAAAAACATTCAGTACTTC.

This clonotype was seen repeatedly, ten times or more. The chain links TRBV5-1 to TRBJ1-1; the match to TRBD1 covers 7 bases. Germline V gene data show CDR1 as SGHRS and CDR2 as YFSETQ. J lost 1 base, V lost 3 bases, and 0 bases had no gene match. The CDR3 loop spans 13 amino acids. Written as DNA, the CDR3 is TGCGCCAGCAGCTGGGACAGGAACACTGAAGCTTTCTTT. This codes for CASSWDRNTEAFF.

V usage is TRBV6-1 and J usage is TRBJ2-1; TRBD1 or TRBD2 may be the D gene (6 bases each). This CDR3 has 17 amino acids. Germline assignment: CDR1 MNHNS and CDR2 SASEGT. The germline V and J ends were trimmed by 0 bases and 2 bases, with 14 bases remaining between them. The DNA for the CDR3 is TGTGCCAGCAGTGAAGCGCCCTGGGGGGCGCCCTACAATGAGCAGTTCTTC. As protein: CASSEAPWGAPYNEQFF.

The chain links TRBV14 to TRBJ2-7; 11 bases align to TRBD2. V lost 1 base, J lost 7 bases, and 6 bases stayed unmatched. The germline CDR1 and CDR2 sequences are SGHDN and FVKESK. This CDR3 has 15 amino acids. The CDR3, as DNA: TGTGCCAGCAGCCAAGGACTAGCGGGATTTTGGGAGCAGTACTTC. It encodes CASSQGLAGFWEQYF.

The chain has TRBV7-2 and TRBJ2-1; a weak D match, TRBD2 (6 bases). This CDR3 spans 15 amino acids. V was shortened by 4 bases and J by 4 bases, with 14 bases between the two germline ends. Germline V lookup: CDR1 SGHTA, CDR2 FQGNSA. CDR3 sequence reads: CASSSVSGPYNEQFF. The CDR3 DNA follows: TGTGCCAGCAGCTCCGTTAGCGGCCCTTACAATGAGCAGTTCTTC.

In this sample, this clonotype turned up many times. This chain links TRBV24-1 with TRBJ2-1; D is perhaps TRBD2 (7 bases). V was shortened by 10 bases and J by 3 bases, with 18 bases between the two germline ends. The CDR3 totals 15 residues. CDR1 is KGHDR, CDR2 SFDVKD, per germline. The chain's CDR3 is CATNPGGGGYNEQFF. The CDR3 bases are TGTGCCACTAACCCCGGAGGGGGGGGCTACAATGAGCAGTTCTTC.

V is TRBV5-5 and J is TRBJ2-7; D is possibly TRBD1 (6 bases). Deletions cut 5 bases from V and 6 bases from J, with 15 bases between. CDR1 and CDR2 from the germline V gene are SGHKS and YYEKEE (reference sequence). The CDR3 is 13 residues long. CDR3 in DNA: TGTGCCAGCAGTTCCGGGACACCACTCGAGCAGTACTTC. This codes for CASSSGTPLEQYF.

This clonotype was detected only a few times. The V and J genes are TRBV5-5 and TRBJ2-7, with 8 positions matching TRBD1. The germline gives CDR1 SGHKS, CDR2 YYEKEE (reference sequence). The CDR3 is 15 amino acids. After removal of 8 bases from V and 0 bases from J, the junction contained 10 bases not matched to a gene. The CDR3 DNA is TGTGCCAGTAAGATCTCGGACAGGGCCTCCTACGAGCAGTACTTC. This gives the protein CASKISDRASYEQYF.

The V gene is TRBV25-1, the J gene TRBJ2-3, with 10 bases lining up with TRBD2. The germline V gene has CDR1 MGHDK and CDR2 SYGVNS. J gave up 6 bases and V 5 bases, and 11 bases lay outside the gene matches. The CDR3 runs 16 residues. The CDR3 protein is CASSSGAGGPFDTQYF. CDR3 DNA sequence: TGTGCCAGCAGTAGTGGAGCGGGAGGGCCGTTCGATACGCAGTATTTT.

This clonotype was seen repeatedly, ten times or more. V is TRBV29-1 and J is TRBJ2-5, with 12 nucleotides matching TRBD2. Germline CDR1 SQVTM, CDR2 ANQGSEA. This CDR3 has 19 residues. V was clipped by 7 bases and J by 2 bases; unmatched bases: 20. The CDR3 reads CSDPCSPNLAGGPQETQYF. CDR3 bases: TGCAGCGACCCCTGTTCCCCCAACCTAGCGGGGGGGCCTCAAGAGACCCAGTACTTC.

This clonotype occurred a few times. The J gene is TRBJ2-7, the V gene TRBV7-8, with D uncertain. The V end lost 4 bases, the J end lost 0 bases, and 10 bases lay between the germline ends. Per germline, CDR1 SGHVS and CDR2 FQNEAQ. This CDR3 contains 14 residues. The CDR3 protein is CASSYIDVSYEQYF. In DNA, the CDR3 is TGTGCCAGCAGCTATATTGACGTCTCCTACGAGCAGTACTTC.

This clonotype was observed at least ten times. DNA of the CDR3: TGCGCCAGCAGCCAATCTCCCGGCCGGACTAGCGGAGAAGAGACCCAGTACTTC. This encodes CASSQSPGRTSGEETQYF. The gene calls are TRBV4-1 and TRBJ2-5; 10 bases fit TRBD2. Germline CDR1 and CDR2: MGHRA and YSYEKL. The V and J ends lost 2 bases and 3 bases, in that order; junction bases with no gene match: 12. The CDR3 runs 18 residues.

This clonotype was recorded at least ten times. This chain joins TRBV29-1 and TRBJ2-2; the D is unclear. This CDR3 has 13 residues. V lost 6 bases and J 2 bases, leaving 10 bases between the germline ends. Germline lookup yields CDR1 SQVTM and CDR2 ANQGSEA. As DNA, the CDR3 is TGCAGCGTAGCCAACCATAACACCGGGGAGCTGTTTTTT. This codes for CSVANHNTGELFF.

V gene TRBV5-1 combines with J gene TRBJ1-2, with 9 bases lining up with TRBD1. The J segment lost 7 bases and the V segment lost 2 bases, leaving 9 bases of the junction unmatched. Germline values: CDR1 SGHRS, CDR2 YFSETQ. The CDR3 loop spans 15 amino acids. The CDR3 sequence: CASSFLNTGGSGYTF. The DNA of the CDR3 is TGCGCCAGCAGCTTTCTCAACACAGGGGGCTCTGGCTACACCTTC.

This clonotype appeared many times. The chain couples TRBV7-9 to TRBJ2-1; 7 positions match TRBD2. This CDR3 is 14 amino acids long. CDR1 is SEHNR and CDR2 is FQNEAQ in the germline V gene (reference sequence). V lost 1 base to trimming and J lost 12 bases; unmatched junction nucleotides: 9. DNA of the CDR3: TGTGCCAGCAGCTTAGAGGCTAGCGGCAGTGCGCAGTTCTTC. This codes for CASSLEASGSAQFF. The variable domain in full, with the rest retrieved from reference TRBV7-9 and TRBJ2-1, is DTGVSQNPRHKITKRGQNVTFRCDPISEHNRLYWYRQTLGQGPEFLTYFQNEAQLEKSRLLSDRFSAERPKGSFSTLEIQRTEQGDSAMYLCASSLEASGSAQFFGPGTRLTVL.